The text below deals with one T cell receptor (beta chain). This entry belongs to a study of blood T cell repertoires in COVID-19. About the study: The study drew acute and convalescent COVID-19 samples from the United States, Italy and Spain. T cells, B-cell-depleted T cells, or PBMCs provided the cDNA or gDNA that served as material.

Each recovered donor of Cohort 3 presented with two negative PCRs, clearance, or symptom resolution. Only in-frame clones appear in the TCRdb table, and some are missing; sequencing was by immunoSEQ multiplex PCR. The table has 200,000 to 250,000 clones, 88% seen once. The sequencing input was PBMCs or T cells enriched from blood (not recorded which). The clonotype comes from a woman younger than 45 who had recovered from COVID-19.

This CDR3 is CASSQTGRGTYGYTF. CDR3 in DNA: TGCGCCAGCAGCCAAACGGGTAGGGGTACCTACGGCTACACCTTC. The chain combines TRBV4-3 with TRBJ1-2; weak D call: TRBD1 (5 bases). Trimming took 2 bases from V and 8 from J, leaving 18 bases between them. The CDR3 has 15 residues. Germline V CDR1 and CDR2: LGHNA, YSLEER.